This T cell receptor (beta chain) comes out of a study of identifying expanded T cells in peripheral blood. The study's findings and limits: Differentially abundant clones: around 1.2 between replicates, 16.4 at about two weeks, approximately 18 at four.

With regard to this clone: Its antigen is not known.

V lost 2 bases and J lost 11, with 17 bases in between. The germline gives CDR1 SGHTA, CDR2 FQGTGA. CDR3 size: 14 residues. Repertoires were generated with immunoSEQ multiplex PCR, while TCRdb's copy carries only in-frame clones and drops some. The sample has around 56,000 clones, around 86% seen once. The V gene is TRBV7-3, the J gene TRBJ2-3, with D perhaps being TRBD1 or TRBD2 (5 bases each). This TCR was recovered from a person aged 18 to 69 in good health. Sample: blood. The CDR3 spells CASSLDREGRVQYF. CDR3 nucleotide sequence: TGTGCCAGCAGCTTAGACCGTGAGGGGCGAGTGCAGTATTTT.